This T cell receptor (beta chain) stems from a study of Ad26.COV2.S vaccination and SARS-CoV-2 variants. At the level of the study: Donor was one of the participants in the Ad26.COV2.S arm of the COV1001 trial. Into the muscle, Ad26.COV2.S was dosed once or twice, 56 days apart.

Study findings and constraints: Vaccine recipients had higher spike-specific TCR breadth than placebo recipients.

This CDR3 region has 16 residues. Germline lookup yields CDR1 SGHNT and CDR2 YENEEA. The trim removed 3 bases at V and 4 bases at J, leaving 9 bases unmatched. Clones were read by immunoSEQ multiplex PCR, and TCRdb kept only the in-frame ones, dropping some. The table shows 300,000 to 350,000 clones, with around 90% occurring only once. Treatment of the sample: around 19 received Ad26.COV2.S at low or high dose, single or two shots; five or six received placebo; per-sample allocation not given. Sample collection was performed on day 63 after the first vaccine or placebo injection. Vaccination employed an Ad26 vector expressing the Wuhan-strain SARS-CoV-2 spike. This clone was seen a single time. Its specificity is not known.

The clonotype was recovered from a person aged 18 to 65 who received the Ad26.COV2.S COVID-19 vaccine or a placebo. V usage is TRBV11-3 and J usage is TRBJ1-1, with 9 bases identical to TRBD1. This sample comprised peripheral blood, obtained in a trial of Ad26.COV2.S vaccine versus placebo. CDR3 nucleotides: TGTGCCAGCAGCTTGCTACCGGGACAGGGACCCACTGAAGCTTTCTTT. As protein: CASSLLPGQGPTEAFF.